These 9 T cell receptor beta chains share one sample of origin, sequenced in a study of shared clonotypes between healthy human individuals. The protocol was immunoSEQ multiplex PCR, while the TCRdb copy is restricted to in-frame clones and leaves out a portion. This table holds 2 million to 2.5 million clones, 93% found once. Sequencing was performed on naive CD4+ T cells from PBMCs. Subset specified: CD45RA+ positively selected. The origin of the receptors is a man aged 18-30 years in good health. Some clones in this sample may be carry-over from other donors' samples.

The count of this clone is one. The CDR3 nucleotides read TGTGCCAGCAGCTTAGCTCTAGCAGTCGAGCAGTACTTC. Translating gives CASSLALAVEQYF. The chain is built from TRBV7-2 and TRBJ2-7; tentatively, D is TRBD2 (5 bases). Germline CDR1 and CDR2: SGHTA and FQGNSA. The CDR3 runs to 13 residues. The V gene lost 0 bases and the J gene lost 6 bases, with 9 bases spanning the gap.

The CDR3 sequence: CASSYLTSGSTDTQYF. CDR3 DNA: TGCGCCAGCAGCTATCTTACTAGCGGGAGCACAGATACGCAGTATTTT. V and J are TRBV5-1 and TRBJ2-3; TRBD2 matches at 9 bases. The J segment lost 0 bases and the V segment lost 3 bases, leaving 5 bases of the junction unmatched. Looked up from germline, CDR1 is SGHRS and CDR2 is YFSETQ. CDR3 length: 16 amino acids.

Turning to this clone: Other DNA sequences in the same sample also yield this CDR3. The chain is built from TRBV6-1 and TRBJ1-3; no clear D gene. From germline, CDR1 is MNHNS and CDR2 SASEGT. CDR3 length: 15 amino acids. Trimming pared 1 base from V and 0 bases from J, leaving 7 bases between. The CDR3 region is CASSEGGFSGNTIYF. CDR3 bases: TGTGCCAGCAGTGAAGGCGGCTTCTCTGGAAACACCATATATTTT.

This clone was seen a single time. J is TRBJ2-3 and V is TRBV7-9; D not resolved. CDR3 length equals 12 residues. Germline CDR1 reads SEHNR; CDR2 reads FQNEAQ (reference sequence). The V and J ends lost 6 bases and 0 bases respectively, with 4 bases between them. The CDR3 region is CASRYSTDTQYF. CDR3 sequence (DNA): TGTGCCAGCAGGTATAGCACAGATACGCAGTATTTT.

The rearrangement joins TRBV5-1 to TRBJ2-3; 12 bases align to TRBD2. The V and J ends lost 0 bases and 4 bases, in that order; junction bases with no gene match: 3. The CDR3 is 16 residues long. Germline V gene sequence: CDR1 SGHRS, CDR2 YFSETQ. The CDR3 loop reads CASSLASGRVPDTQYF. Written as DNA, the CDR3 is TGCGCCAGCAGCTTGGCTAGCGGGAGGGTCCCAGATACGCAGTATTTT.

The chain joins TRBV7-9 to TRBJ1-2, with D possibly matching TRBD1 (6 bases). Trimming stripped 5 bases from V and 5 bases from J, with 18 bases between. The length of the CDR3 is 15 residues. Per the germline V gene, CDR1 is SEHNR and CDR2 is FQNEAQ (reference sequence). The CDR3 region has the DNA TGTGCCAGCAGCCCGGATACAGGGATTGGTTATGGCTACACCTTC. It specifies CASSPDTGIGYGYTF.

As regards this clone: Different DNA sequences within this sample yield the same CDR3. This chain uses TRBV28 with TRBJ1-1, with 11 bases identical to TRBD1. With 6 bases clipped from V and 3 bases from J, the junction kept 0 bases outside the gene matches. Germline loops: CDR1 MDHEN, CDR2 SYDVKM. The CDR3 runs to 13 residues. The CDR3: CASRGQGDTEAFF. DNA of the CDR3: TGTGCCAGCAGGGGACAGGGGGACACTGAAGCTTTCTTT.

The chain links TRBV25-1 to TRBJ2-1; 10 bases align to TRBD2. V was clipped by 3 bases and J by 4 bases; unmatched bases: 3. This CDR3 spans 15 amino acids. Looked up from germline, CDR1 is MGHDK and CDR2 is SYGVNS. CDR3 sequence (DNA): TGTGCCAGCAGTGACTCTAGCGGGAGTTACAATGAGCAGTTCTTC. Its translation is CASSDSSGSYNEQFF.

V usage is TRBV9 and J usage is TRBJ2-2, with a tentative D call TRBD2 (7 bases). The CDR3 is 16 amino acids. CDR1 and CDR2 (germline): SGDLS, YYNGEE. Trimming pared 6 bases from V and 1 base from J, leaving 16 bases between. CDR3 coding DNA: TGTGCCAGCACCCAGTGGGGGGGCTGGAACACCGGGGAGCTGTTTTTT. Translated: CASTQWGGWNTGELFF. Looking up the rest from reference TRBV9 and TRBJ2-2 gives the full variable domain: DSGVTQTPKHLITATGQRVTLRCSPRSGDLSVYWYQQSLDQGLQFLIQYYNGEERAKGNILERFSAQQFPDLHSELNLSSLELGDSALYFCASTQWGGWNTGELFFGEGSRLTVL.